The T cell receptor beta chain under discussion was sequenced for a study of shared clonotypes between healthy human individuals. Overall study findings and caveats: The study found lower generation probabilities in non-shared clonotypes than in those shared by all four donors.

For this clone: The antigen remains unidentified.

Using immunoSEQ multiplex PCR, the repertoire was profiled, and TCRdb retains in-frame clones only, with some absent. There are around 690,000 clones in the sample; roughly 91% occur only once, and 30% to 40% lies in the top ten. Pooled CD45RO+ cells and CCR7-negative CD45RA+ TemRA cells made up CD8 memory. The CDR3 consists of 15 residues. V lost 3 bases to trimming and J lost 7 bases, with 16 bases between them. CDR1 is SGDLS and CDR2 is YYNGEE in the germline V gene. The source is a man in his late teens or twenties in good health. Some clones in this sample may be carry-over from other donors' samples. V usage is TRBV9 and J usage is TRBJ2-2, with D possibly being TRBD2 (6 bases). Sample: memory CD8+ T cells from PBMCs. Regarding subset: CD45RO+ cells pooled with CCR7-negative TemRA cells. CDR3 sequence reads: CASSASFRGGGELFF. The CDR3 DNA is TGTGCCAGCAGCGCCTCTTTTCGGGGAGGCGGGGAGCTGTTTTTT.